A single sample is the source of the 15 T cell receptor beta chains below, sequenced in a study of blood T cell repertoires in COVID-19. The assay was immunoSEQ multiplex PCR, and TCRdb's table has in-frame clones only and misses some. Of under 150,000 clones listed, about 86% are singletons. Material: peripheral blood. All receptors derive from a woman aged 40 to 49 with acute or convalescent COVID-19.

This rearrangement joins TRBV7-6 to TRBJ1-2, with TRBD1 matching over 7 bases. Germline CDR1 reads SGHVS; CDR2 reads FNYEAQ. Trimming took 1 base from V and 5 from J; bases not matched to a gene: 13. The CDR3 length is 17 residues. In DNA, the CDR3 is TGTGCCAGCAGCTTAGTCCAGGGCCAAAAGGGGGCATATGGCTACACCTTC. This codes for CASSLVQGQKGAYGYTF.

The V call is TRBV15, the J call TRBJ2-5; 9 positions agree with TRBD2. The CDR3 loop spans 17 amino acids. Germline loops: CDR1 LNHNV, CDR2 YYDKDF (reference sequence). V trimming: 1 base; J trimming: 2 bases; junction bases outside the gene matches: 8. DNA of the CDR3: TGTGCCACCAGCAGAGGCCATGAGCGGGAGGAACAAGAGACCCAGTACTTC. Translating gives CATSRGHEREEQETQYF.

The chain carries TRBV4-3 and TRBJ1-2; TRBD1 matches 7 bases. The J segment lost 3 bases and the V segment lost 4 bases, leaving 11 bases of the junction unmatched. This CDR3 is built from 16 residues. Germline V CDR1 and CDR2: LGHNA, YSLEER. The CDR3 region has the DNA TGCGCCAGCAGCCCGTTCAAGACAGGGTGGGACTATGGCTACACCTTC. Its translation is CASSPFKTGWDYGYTF.

The CDR3 here is CASSLQGSHSGNTIYF. CDR3 sequence (DNA): TGTGCCAGCAGCTTACAGGGGTCCCACTCTGGAAACACCATATATTTT. The V call is TRBV7-8, the J call TRBJ1-3; weak D call: TRBD1 (6 bases). Trimming took off 2 bases at V and 0 bases at J, with 11 bases between the two ends. This CDR3 comprises 16 residues. CDR1 and CDR2 (germline): SGHVS, FQNEAQ.

The V gene is TRBV2, the J gene TRBJ2-3, with 10 bases fitting TRBD2. This CDR3 region has 15 residues. Trimming cost V 8 bases and J 4 bases; bases outside gene matches: 9. Germline V gene data show CDR1 as SNHLY and CDR2 as FYNNEI. For the CDR3, the DNA is TGTGCCAGCCGCAGGCTAGCGGGGGTACCAGATACGCAGTATTTT. The encoded protein is CASRRLAGVPDTQYF.

V usage is TRBV9 and J usage is TRBJ2-3; 9 nucleotides match TRBD2. V was pared by 3 bases and J by 2 bases, with 7 bases of the junction left unmatched. Germline CDR1 and CDR2: SGDLS and YYNGEE. This CDR3 contains 16 residues. The CDR3 reads CASSGSSGITTDTQYF. Here the CDR3 DNA reads TGTGCCAGCAGCGGATCTAGCGGGATTACCACAGATACGCAGTATTTT.

V gene TRBV7-2 combines with J gene TRBJ1-2; TRBD1 is a possible D gene (5 bases). The CDR3 spans 14 residues. Trimming removed 2 bases at V and 8 bases at J, with 15 bases between. Germline-derived CDR1 and CDR2 are SGHTA and FQGNSA. The CDR3 spells CASSLRQPEGGYTF. In DNA, the CDR3 is TGTGCCAGCAGCTTAAGACAACCGGAGGGGGGCTACACCTTC.

The gene calls are TRBV12-5 and TRBJ1-2; D unresolved. This CDR3 spans 13 amino acids. The V and J ends lost 0 bases and 8 bases respectively, with 10 bases between them. Germline CDR1 reads LGHNT; CDR2 reads FRNRAP. CDR3 residues: CASGLVFPFGYTF. The CDR3 bases are TGTGCTAGTGGTTTGGTTTTCCCCTTCGGCTACACCTTC.

In its sample, this clone was seen once. This sequence joins TRBV18 and TRBJ2-7; TRBD2 aligns across 7 bases. CDR3 length equals 14 residues. With 5 bases clipped from V and 2 bases from J, the junction kept 6 bases outside the gene matches. CDR1 is KGHSH and CDR2 is LQKENI in the germline V gene. CDR3: CASSTGTTTYEQYF. CDR3 coding DNA: TGTGCCAGCTCAACCGGGACTACCACCTACGAGCAGTACTTC.

This clone was counted only a few times. V usage is TRBV2 and J usage is TRBJ2-1; 10 nucleotides agree with TRBD2. The CDR3 runs to 11 residues. Germline V gene lookup returns CDR1 SNHLY and CDR2 FYNNEI. The CDR3 bases are TGTGGGACTAGCGGTTACAATGAGCAGTTCTTC. It is translated as CGTSGYNEQFF.

The V and J genes are TRBV14 and TRBJ1-4; D uncertain. This CDR3 region has 15 residues. Per the germline V gene, CDR1 is SGHDN and CDR2 is FVKESK. V lost 0 bases to trimming and J lost 7 bases, with 12 bases between them. The CDR3: CASSQEGREREKLFF. The CDR3, as DNA: TGTGCCAGCAGCCAAGAGGGGAGGGAGCGTGAAAAACTGTTTTTT.

This clone was observed a few times. The chain joins TRBV3-1 (or the pseudogene TRBV3-2) to TRBJ1-5; TRBD1 aligns across 7 bases. The CDR3 contains 14 residues. The ends lost 8 bases at V and 6 bases at J; junction bases unmatched: 10. In germline, CDR1 is LGHDT, CDR2 YNNKEL (reference sequence). CDR3 DNA sequence: TGTGCCAGCGGACCAACAGGGGAAGGTCAGCCCCAGCATTTT. Its protein product is CASGPTGEGQPQHF.

The J gene is TRBJ1-2, the V gene TRBV7-2, with 9 bases lining up with TRBD1. In germline, CDR1 is SGHTA, CDR2 FQGNSA. CDR3 length equals 14 residues. V gave up 5 bases and J gave up 6 bases; unmatched junction bases: 7. The CDR3 reads CASSRGQGRDGYTF. The CDR3, as DNA: TGTGCCAGCAGCCGGGGACAGGGTCGCGATGGCTACACCTTC.

This chain joins TRBV7-2 and TRBJ2-1, with TRBD2 matching over 8 bases. Germline CDR1 SGHTA, CDR2 FQGNSA. J lost 15 bases, V lost 1 base, and 5 bases had no gene match. The CDR3 loop spans 12 amino acids. This CDR3 is CASSLGLANLFF. The CDR3 nucleotides are TGTGCCAGCAGCTTAGGACTAGCGAATTTGTTCTTC.

The J gene is TRBJ2-7, the V gene TRBV5-1; 11 bases agree with TRBD1. This CDR3 spans 13 amino acids. The V gene's germline CDR1 is SGHRS and CDR2 YFSETQ. V was pared by 3 bases and J by 6 bases, with 2 bases of the junction left unmatched. The CDR3 here is CASSWTGGSEQYF. DNA of the CDR3: TGCGCCAGCAGCTGGACAGGGGGCAGCGAGCAGTACTTC.